This TCR beta chain was documented in a study of OX40 agonist ivuxolimab in advanced cancers. Assay: immunoSEQ multiplex PCR; the TCRdb copy retains only in-frame clones and omits some. The table has about 89,000 clones, just over 90% seen once; the top ten hold about 0.76%. Germline CDR1 SEHNR, CDR2 FQNEAQ (reference sequence). Trimming took 5 bases from V and 3 from J, leaving 13 bases between them. The CDR3 covers 14 residues. V usage is TRBV7-9 and J usage is TRBJ1-1, with a possible D match to TRBD1 (5 bases). Sample: CD4+ or CD8+ T cells sorted from blood, taken in a trial of the OX40 agonist ivuxolimab. The sequence was collected from an adult with an advanced solid tumor such as melanoma, head and neck, liver or kidney cancer. The CDR3, as DNA: TGTGCCAGCAGCCTCCAAGCGGGGGACACTGAAGCTTTCTTT. It encodes CASSLQAGDTEAFF.